A selection of T cell receptor beta chains follows, all from one sample in a study of blood T cell repertoires in COVID-19. Method: immunoSEQ multiplex PCR; TCRdb's copy keeps in-frame clones and lacks some. The table shows 250,000 to 300,000 clones, with around four fifths occurring only once. Sequencing was performed on peripheral blood. These receptors came from a man aged 60 to 69 with acute or convalescent COVID-19. CDR3s include the opening cysteine and the closing phenylalanine or tryptophan. D genes are given only for firm matches. Part of the rows lack a size; the others show once, few, many or a class for expanded clones.

CDR3 length,J gene,D gene,V gene,clone size,CDR3 protein,CDR3 DNA
12,TRBJ1-6,.,TRBV30,.,CASGRQASPLHF,TGTGCCTCAGGGCGGCAGGCTTCACCCCTCCACTTT
16,TRBJ1-2,.,TRBV7-6,.,CASSPRGAGRDYGYTF,TGTGCCAGCAGCCCTAGGGGGGCAGGGAGGGACTATGGCTACACCTTC
16,TRBJ1-4,TRBD1,TRBV7-9,.,CASSPGLGTGGEKLFF,TGTGCCAGCAGTCCTGGTCTCGGGACAGGGGGCGAAAAACTGTTTTTT
15,TRBJ1-1,.,TRBV5-4,.,CASSFDVGRQAEAFF,TGTGCCAGCAGCTTCGACGTAGGGAGACAGGCTGAAGCTTTCTTT
16,TRBJ2-5,TRBD1,TRBV6-5,.,CASSYSPAGQGETQYF,TGTGCCAGCAGTTACTCCCCTGCCGGACAGGGAGAGACCCAGTACTTC
14,TRBJ2-5,.,TRBV11-2,.,CASSWGHLQETQYF,TGTGCCAGCAGCTGGGGACACCTCCAAGAGACCCAGTACTTC
14,TRBJ2-7,TRBD1,TRBV6-1,.,CASSEGDSSYEQYF,TGTGCCAGCAGTGAAGGGGACAGCTCCTACGAGCAGTACTTC
12,TRBJ1-2,.,TRBV7-9,.,CASSLQDYGYTF,TGTGCCAGCAGCTTACAGGATTATGGCTACACCTTC
16,TRBJ1-1,TRBD1,TRBV30,.,CAWSVGTGTGEAEAFF,TGTGCCTGGAGTGTGGGCACAGGGACAGGGGAAGCTGAAGCTTTCTTT
15,TRBJ2-5,.,TRBV6-2/TRBV6-3,.,CASSYPQIGQETQYF,TGTGCCAGCAGTTACCCCCAGATCGGGCAAGAGACCCAGTACTTC
17,TRBJ1-2,.,TRBV9,.,CASSVVVNQGIGYGYTF,TGTGCCAGCAGCGTAGTGGTAAACCAGGGAATTGGCTATGGCTACACCTTC
13,TRBJ2-1,TRBD1,TRBV11-3,.,CASSLQGASEQFF,TGTGCCAGCAGCTTACAGGGGGCAAGTGAGCAGTTCTTC
15,TRBJ1-5,TRBD1,TRBV27,.,CASSPQTGGYQPQHF,TGTGCCAGCAGTCCCCAAACAGGGGGCTATCAGCCCCAGCATTTT
17,TRBJ2-2,.,TRBV4-1,.,CASSQPLGGLNTGELFF,TGCGCCAGCAGCCAACCTTTAGGGGGACTAAACACCGGGGAGCTGTTTTTT
14,TRBJ2-1,TRBD2,TRBV7-2,.,CASSYSGGYNEQFF,TGTGCCAGCAGCTACAGCGGGGGGTACAATGAGCAGTTCTTC
15,TRBJ2-5,TRBD2,TRBV19,once,CASSMAAGGSETQYF,TGTGCCAGTAGTATGGCAGCCGGGGGGTCAGAGACCCAGTACTTC
15,TRBJ2-7,TRBD1,TRBV2,once,CASRPYRGPSYEQYF,TGTGCCAGCAGACCTTACAGGGGGCCTTCCTACGAGCAGTACTTC
15,TRBJ2-2,.,TRBV9,.,CASSVGFYNTGELFF,TGTGCCAGCAGCGTTGGCTTTTATAACACCGGGGAGCTGTTTTTT
17,TRBJ2-1,TRBD2,TRBV7-3,.,CASSLTSGGAIYNEQFF,TGTGCCAGCAGCTTGACTAGCGGGGGGGCCATTTACAATGAGCAGTTCTTC
16,TRBJ2-2,TRBD2,TRBV3-1/TRBV3-2,.,CASSHLAGGNTGELFF,TGTGCCAGCAGCCACCTAGCGGGGGGGAACACCGGGGAGCTGTTTTTT
14,TRBJ1-2,.,TRBV6-5,.,CASSYVGGGYGYTF,TGTGCCAGCAGTTATGTGGGGGGGGGCTATGGCTACACCTTC
16,TRBJ2-3,TRBD2,TRBV7-9,.,CASSFPGLQSTDTQYF,TGTGCCAGCAGCTTCCCGGGACTACAAAGCACAGATACGCAGTATTTT
18,TRBJ2-3,TRBD2,TRBV3-1/TRBV3-2,few,CASSQGRGAGGYTDTQYF,TGTGCCAGCAGCCAAGGGAGGGGAGCGGGGGGGTACACAGATACGCAGTATTTT
20,TRBJ2-7,TRBD2,TRBV9,.,CASSVARCDSGGAWSYEQYF,TGTGCCAGCAGCGTAGCCCGTTGTGATAGCGGGGGGGCGTGGTCCTACGAGCAGTACTTC
12,TRBJ2-7,.,TRBV29-1,.,CSVELATYEQYF,TGCAGCGTTGAGTTGGCAACCTACGAGCAGTACTTC
16,TRBJ1-3,.,TRBV15,.,CATSRAKGLTGNTIYF,TGTGCCACCAGCAGAGCGAAGGGACTGACTGGAAACACCATATATTTT
15,TRBJ2-4,TRBD1,TRBV4-2,.,CASSQGQSAKNIQYF,TGTGCCAGCAGCCAGGGACAGAGCGCCAAAAACATTCAGTACTTC
16,TRBJ2-1,TRBD2,TRBV7-3,.,CASSLGGTSAYNEQFF,TGTGCCAGCAGCTTAGGGGGGACTAGCGCGTACAATGAGCAGTTCTTC
18,TRBJ2-1,TRBD2,TRBV18,.,CASSPRTGLAGRMNEQFF,TGTGCCAGCTCACCACGTACGGGCCTAGCGGGGAGAATGAATGAGCAGTTCTTC
16,TRBJ2-7,.,TRBV5-5,once,CASSLGGLDRYYEQYF,TGTGCCAGCAGCTTGGGGGGACTCGACAGATACTACGAGCAGTACTTC
15,TRBJ1-1,TRBD1,TRBV10-3,.,CAISGTGAMNTEAFF,TGTGCCATCAGTGGGACAGGGGCAATGAACACTGAAGCTTTCTTT
14,TRBJ2-7,TRBD2,TRBV3-1/TRBV3-2,.,CASSPALGGSEQYF,TGTGCCAGCAGCCCCGCACTAGGCGGGAGCGAGCAGTACTTC
15,TRBJ2-5,.,TRBV4-2,.,CASSQEERDQETQYF,TGTGCCAGCAGCCAGGAGGAGAGGGATCAAGAGACCCAGTACTTC
15,TRBJ2-7,TRBD2,TRBV9,.,CASSVSGSSNYEQYF,TGTGCCAGCAGCGTAAGCGGGAGTTCGAACTACGAGCAGTACTTC
17,TRBJ2-3,TRBD2,TRBV5-1,.,CASSRTVAGGPGDTQYF,TGCGCCAGCAGCCGCACGGTAGCGGGAGGGCCGGGGGATACGCAGTATTTT
13,TRBJ1-2,.,TRBV18,.,CASSPPGERELTF,TGTGCCAGCTCACCACCCGGGGAACGCGAGCTCACCTTC
16,TRBJ1-1,.,TRBV18,.,CASSPNLRGGNTEAFF,TGTGCCAGCTCACCCAACCTGCGGGGTGGGAACACTGAAGCTTTCTTT
12,TRBJ2-3,.,TRBV7-2,.,CASRPPGDTQYF,TGTGCCAGCAGGCCCCCCGGAGATACGCAGTATTTT
16,TRBJ1-2,TRBD1,TRBV6-5,.,CASSYKGPQGAQGYTF,TGTGCCAGCAGTTACAAAGGGCCCCAGGGGGCGCAGGGCTACACCTTC
15,TRBJ2-7,.,TRBV9,.,CASSPHGGQSYEQYF,TGTGCCAGCAGCCCCCATGGGGGACAAAGCTACGAGCAGTACTTC
16,TRBJ2-3,TRBD2,TRBV7-6,once,CASSLELAGGTDTQYF,TGTGCCAGCAGCTTAGAACTAGCGGGTGGCACAGATACGCAGTATTTT
12,TRBJ1-2,.,TRBV25-1,.,CASRRDTHGYTF,TGTGCCAGCAGGAGGGACACGCATGGCTACACCTTC
18,TRBJ2-5,TRBD1,TRBV5-4,.,CASSLMGFGTGDLETQYF,TGTGCCAGCAGCTTGATGGGATTCGGGACAGGAGATTTAGAGACCCAGTACTTC
12,TRBJ2-3,.,TRBV30,.,CAWSVTVDTQYF,TGTGCCTGGAGTGTTACGGTGGATACGCAGTATTTT
16,TRBJ1-2,TRBD1,TRBV7-9,.,CASSLGGTGSLYGYTF,TGTGCCAGCAGCTTAGGGGGGACAGGGTCCCTCTATGGCTACACCTTC
16,TRBJ2-7,TRBD1,TRBV7-9,.,CASSLSMGTVSYEQYF,TGTGCCAGCAGCTTAAGTATGGGGACAGTCTCCTACGAGCAGTACTTC
18,TRBJ2-1,.,TRBV11-2,.,CASSLGVLAPSSYNEQFF,TGTGCCAGCAGCTTAGGCGTTCTAGCTCCGAGCTCCTACAATGAGCAGTTCTTC
16,TRBJ2-3,TRBD2,TRBV3-1/TRBV3-2,.,CASSLGGGVNTDTQYF,TGTGCCAGCAGCCTCGGGGGAGGGGTTAACACAGATACGCAGTATTTT
13,TRBJ2-2,.,TRBV7-9,.,CASSLDISGELFF,TGTGCCAGCAGCTTAGATATCTCCGGGGAGCTGTTTTTT
13,TRBJ1-1,.,TRBV15,.,CATSRGLNTEAFF,TGTGCCACCAGTCGGGGGTTGAACACTGAAGCTTTCTTT
14,TRBJ2-5,TRBD1,TRBV18,.,CASSPPGQRQTQYF,TGTGCCAGCTCACCTCCGGGACAGAGGCAGACCCAGTACTTC
14,TRBJ1-2,.,TRBV11-1,.,CASSSNLGFGGYTF,TGTGCCAGCAGCTCCAATCTAGGTTTCGGCGGCTACACCTTC
15,TRBJ2-3,TRBD2,TRBV27,.,CASRAFGAGVDTQYF,TGTGCCAGCAGAGCTTTCGGAGCGGGAGTGGATACGCAGTATTTT
15,TRBJ1-3,.,TRBV5-5,.,CASSFSEYVGNTIYF,TGTGCCAGCAGCTTTTCGGAGTATGTTGGAAACACCATATATTTT
11,TRBJ2-1,TRBD2,TRBV20-1,once,CSARGTIEQFF,TGCAGTGCGAGAGGGACTATCGAGCAGTTCTTC